A single sample is the source of the 21 T cell receptor beta chains below, sequenced in a study of T cell clonotyping in hematopoietic cell transplantation. Some clones are missing from TCRdb's copy, which holds only in-frame ones; the method was immunoSEQ multiplex PCR. The sample lists about 1,300 clones, about 85% occurring once. The sequences come from peripheral blood mononuclear cells, collected 180 days after allogeneic stem cell transplant. The source of these receptors is a female patient in her 50s who had an allogeneic stem cell transplant from an unrelated donor, so T cells may come from the graft donor. Some clones in this sample may be carry-over from other donors' samples.

The chain uses TRBV9 and TRBJ2-3, with no clear D. The V and J ends lost 2 bases and 5 bases respectively, with 9 bases between them. The CDR3 totals 13 residues. CDR1 is SGDLS, CDR2 YYNGEE, per germline. The CDR3 nucleotides are TGTGCCAGCAGCGTCCGGTTAGTAGATACGCAGTATTTT. This sequence encodes CASSVRLVDTQYF.

There are a few counts of this clone. The chain carries TRBV2 and TRBJ2-1; no clear D. This CDR3 has 12 amino acids. Germline CDR1 and CDR2: SNHLY and FYNNEI. V lost 8 bases to trimming and J lost 1 base, with 6 bases between them. This CDR3 reads CASESSYNEQFF. The CDR3 DNA is TGTGCCAGCGAGTCTTCCTACAATGAGCAGTTCTTC.

There are a few counts of this clone. The gene calls are TRBV6-5 and TRBJ1-2; the D gene is possibly TRBD1 (5 bases). V lost 2 bases and J lost 14, with 15 bases in between. The CDR3 loop spans 12 amino acids. CDR1 MNHEY and CDR2 SVGAGI come from the germline V gene. The CDR3 region is CASSYHNGASTF. The CDR3 nucleotides are TGTGCCAGCAGTTACCATAACGGGGCGAGTACCTTC.

The chain uses TRBV5-8 and TRBJ1-2; D uncertain. Germline assignment: CDR1 SGHTS and CDR2 YDEGEE. The CDR3 is 11 residues long. V was shortened by 4 bases and J by 5 bases, with 6 bases between the two germline ends. The DNA of the CDR3 is TGTGCCAGCAGCCGGGAGTATGGCTACACCTTC. This encodes CASSREYGYTF.

This rearrangement joins TRBV5-6 to TRBJ1-1, with D possibly being TRBD1 (6 bases). Germline-derived CDR1 and CDR2 are SGHDT and YYEEEE. Trimming cost V 2 bases and J 10 bases, with 12 bases left between them. CDR3 length: 12 amino acids. The CDR3 DNA reads as TGTGCCAGCAGCTTTCCAGGGGCGAGAGCTTTCTTT. This codes for CASSFPGARAFF.

The chain is built from TRBV2 and TRBJ2-5, with D unresolved. CDR1 and CDR2 (germline): SNHLY, FYNNEI. The CDR3 runs to 13 residues. V was shortened by 5 bases and J by 3 bases, with 10 bases between the two germline ends. This chain's CDR3 is CASSPRWEETQYF. In DNA, the CDR3 is TGTGCCAGCAGTCCTCGCTGGGAAGAGACCCAGTACTTC.

This sequence joins TRBV30 and TRBJ1-5; D ambiguous. CDR1 is GTSNPN and CDR2 is SVGIG in the germline V gene (reference sequence). The CDR3 has 15 amino acids. V dropped 1 base and J dropped 2 bases, with 12 bases sitting between them. DNA of the CDR3: TGTGCCTGGAGTGGGGCGTCTTATGGCAATCAGCCCCAGCATTTT. Protein sequence: CAWSGASYGNQPQHF.

J is TRBJ1-6 and V is TRBV7-2, with a possible D match to TRBD1 (5 bases). The length of the CDR3 is 15 residues. The germline CDR1 and CDR2 sequences are SGHTA and FQGNSA. V lost 2 bases, J lost 8 bases, and 13 bases lay in between. The CDR3 region has the DNA TGTGCCAGCAGCTTAAGGGAGGCCAGGGATTCACCCCTCCACTTT. Amino acid sequence: CASSLREARDSPLHF.

The chain recombines TRBV13 with TRBJ2-7; D possibly corresponds to TRBD1 (6 bases). The CDR3 sequence is 14 residues long. Germline lookup yields CDR1 PRHDT and CDR2 FYEKMQ (reference sequence). Trimming removed 4 bases from V and 4 bases from J, with 14 bases in between. The CDR3 region has the DNA TGTGCCAGCAGCTCGGACAGCATGGGGTACGAGCAGTACTTC. Translated: CASSSDSMGYEQYF.

The chain has TRBV7-8 and TRBJ2-5; 8 bases align to TRBD2. The CDR3 has 16 amino acids. Germline CDR1 is SGHVS and CDR2 is FQNEAQ. The V gene end was trimmed by 2 bases and the J gene end by 4 bases; junction bases not matched to a gene: 9. The DNA for the CDR3 is TGTGCCAGCAGCTTACGGGGGGGCAGGGGAGGAGAGACCCAGTACTTC. The encoded protein is CASSLRGGRGGETQYF. The full variable domain, with the rest looked up from reference TRBV7-8 and TRBJ2-5, is GAGVSQSPRYKVAKRGQDVALRCDPISGHVSLFWYQQALGQGPEFLTYFQNEAQLDKSGLPSDRFFAERPEGSVSTLKIQRTQQEDSAVYLCASSLRGGRGGETQYFGPGTRLLVL.

The chain links TRBV29-1 to TRBJ1-1; a weak D match, TRBD1 (6 bases). The CDR3 covers 16 residues. With 3 bases removed from V and 0 bases from J, the gap between germline ends came to 17 bases. CDR1 is SQVTM, CDR2 ANQGSEA, per germline. The CDR3 is CSVEYRGGWLNTEAFF. The DNA for the CDR3 is TGCAGCGTTGAGTATAGGGGGGGGTGGCTGAACACTGAAGCTTTCTTT.

The genes are TRBV10-3 and TRBJ2-1, with TRBD1 matching 7 bases. Germline CDR1 ENHRY, CDR2 SYGVKD. The CDR3 spans 14 residues. V shed 6 bases and J 5 bases; nucleotides not matched to a gene: 7. CDR3 residues: CAISGLDRDNEQFF. CDR3 DNA: TGTGCCATCAGCGGCCTCGACAGGGACAATGAGCAGTTCTTC.

The chain uses TRBV28 and TRBJ2-7; 9 nucleotides line up with TRBD2. V was clipped by 7 bases and J by 1 base; unmatched bases: 5. Germline loops: CDR1 MDHEN, CDR2 SYDVKM. The CDR3 spans 14 residues. The CDR3 DNA reads as TGTGCCAGCACTAGCGGGAAACATTCCTACGAGCAGTACTTC. As protein: CASTSGKHSYEQYF.

The V call is TRBV19, the J call TRBJ1-3; 8 nucleotides agree with TRBD1. Looked up from germline, CDR1 is LNHDA and CDR2 is SQIVND (reference sequence). The CDR3 length is 15 residues. With 6 bases clipped from V and 7 bases from J, the junction kept 11 bases outside the gene matches. CDR3 sequence: CASSLQGALGNTIYF. In DNA, the CDR3 is TGTGCCAGTAGCCTTCAGGGGGCTCTTGGGAACACCATATATTTT.

The genes are TRBV27 and TRBJ1-5; 7 bases map to TRBD1. This CDR3 contains 15 residues. CDR1 and CDR2 from the germline V gene are MNHEY and SMNVEV (reference sequence). Trimming took 5 bases from V and 1 from J; bases not matched to a gene: 5. This chain's CDR3 is CASSPQGLSNQPQHF. The CDR3 DNA is TGTGCCAGCAGTCCACAGGGGTTGAGCAATCAGCCCCAGCATTTT.

This CDR3 reads CASSLAGIEGYTF. DNA for the CDR3: TGTGCCAGCAGCTTGGCCGGGATAGAGGGCTACACCTTC. V usage is TRBV5-4 and J usage is TRBJ1-2; D gene uncertain. The germline CDR1 and CDR2 sequences are SGHNT and YYREEE (reference sequence). The CDR3 covers 13 residues. V was shortened by 0 bases and J by 8 bases, with 11 bases between the two germline ends. Full variable domain (rest looked up from reference TRBV5-4 and TRBJ1-2): ETGVTQSPTHLIKTRGQQVTLRCSSQSGHNTVSWYQQALGQGPQFIFQYYREEENGRGNFPPRFSGLQFPNYSSELNVNALELDDSALYLCASSLAGIEGYTFGSGTRLTVV.

The rearrangement uses TRBV30 and TRBJ1-5; 7 bases line up with TRBD1. CDR3 length: 13 amino acids. Germline CDR1 is GTSNPN and CDR2 is SVGIG (reference sequence). The J segment lost 5 bases and the V segment lost 5 bases, leaving 6 bases of the junction unmatched. The CDR3 loop is CAWEGGGDQPQHF. CDR3 DNA: TGTGCCTGGGAGGGAGGGGGCGATCAGCCCCAGCATTTT.

The J gene is TRBJ1-5, the V gene TRBV2, with D possibly being TRBD1 (5 bases). Germline assignment: CDR1 SNHLY and CDR2 FYNNEI. The V end lost 4 bases, the J end lost 7 bases, and 11 bases lay between the germline ends. There are 13 residues in the CDR3. The CDR3 DNA sequence: TGTGCCAGCAGTGGACAGAAAGGACAGCCCCAGCATTTT. Residues: CASSGQKGQPQHF. The full variable domain, with the rest looked up from reference TRBV2 and TRBJ1-5, is EPEVTQTPSHQVTQMGQEVILRCVPISNHLYFYWYRQILGQKVEFLVSFYNNEISEKSEIFDDQFSVERPDGSNFTLKIRSTKLEDSAMYFCASSGQKGQPQHFGDGTRLSIL.

This chain links TRBV7-2 with TRBJ1-2, with 7 bases lining up with TRBD1. The CDR3 extends over 13 amino acids. Germline V gene lookup returns CDR1 SGHTA and CDR2 FQGNSA. The junction had 7 bases not matched to a gene; V was cut back by 8 bases and J by 4 bases. The CDR3 loop reads CASPVGGAYGYTF. In DNA form, the CDR3 reads TGTGCCAGCCCCGTAGGGGGCGCCTATGGCTACACCTTC.

This rearrangement joins TRBV6-1 to TRBJ2-1; maybe TRBD2 (6 bases). The CDR3 consists of 14 residues. Trimming left V 3 bases short and J 8 bases short, with 14 bases between. Germline CDR1 and CDR2: MNHNS and SASEGT. CDR3 sequence: CASSEKGLSDEQFF. The CDR3 DNA reads as TGTGCCAGCAGTGAGAAAGGACTATCCGATGAGCAGTTCTTC.

This chain joins TRBV5-1 and TRBJ2-3; 7 positions match TRBD1. Per the germline V gene, CDR1 is SGHRS and CDR2 is YFSETQ. The CDR3 covers 14 residues. Trimming cost V 3 bases and J 2 bases; bases outside gene matches: 3. The CDR3 DNA reads TGCGCCAGCAGCTCACAGGGGTACACAGATACGCAGTATTTT. It codes for CASSSQGYTDTQYF.